Listed here are 5 T cell receptor beta chains from one sample, sequenced in a study of spatial heterogeneity in lung cancer. Time point described: sample taken at primary tumor resection. Tumor, nontumor lung or frozen PBMC supplied whole RNA that was sequenced unsorted. MiXCR was run by TCRdb on the 5' RACE reads, yielding one entry per CDR3 protein. The table records more than 9,500 distinct CDR3 sequences, approximately 17% of them present only once. The source was PBMCs, collected at surgery. These receptors all stem from a male donor with early-stage non-small cell lung cancer.

The chain couples TRBV3-1 to TRBJ2-2; D remains ambiguous. V gave up 10 bases and J gave up 6 bases, with 24 bases separating them. Germline CDR1 is LGHDT and CDR2 is YNNKEL (reference sequence). The CDR3 sequence is 16 residues long. Written as DNA, the CDR3 is TGTGCCATCCGACCCCGGACGGATTTTCGGTCCGGGGAGCTGTTTTTT. Translated, it gives CAIRPRTDFRSGELFF. Full variable domain (rest looked up from reference TRBV3-1 and TRBJ2-2): DTAVSQTPKYLVTQMGNDKSIKCEQNLGHDTMYWYKQDSKKFLKIMFSYNNKELIINETVPNRFSPKSPDKAHLNLHINSLELGDSAVYFCAIRPRTDFRSGELFFGEGSRLTVL.

The V and J genes are TRBV30 and TRBJ1-1; 7 bases match TRBD1. CDR1 GTSNPN and CDR2 SVGIG come from the germline V gene (reference sequence). The CDR3 contains 13 residues. V was clipped by 5 bases and J by 1 base; unmatched bases: 4. The CDR3 DNA is TGTGCCTGGGGAGGGGGCGCGAACACTGAAGCTTTCTTT. This sequence encodes CAWGGGANTEAFF. The whole variable domain, remainder taken from reference TRBV30 and TRBJ1-1, is SQTIHQWPATLVQPVGSPLSLECTVEGTSNPNLYWYRQAAGRGLQLLFYSVGIGQISSEVPQNLSASRPQDRQFILSSKKLLLSDSGFYLCAWGGGANTEAFFGQGTRLTVV.

This clonotype was seen more than once but under ten times. This rearrangement joins TRBV2 to TRBJ2-7; 10 nucleotides match TRBD2. CDR1 is SNHLY, CDR2 FYNNEI, per germline. J gave up 3 bases and V 2 bases, and 4 bases lay outside the gene matches. The CDR3 spans 15 residues. In DNA form, the CDR3 reads TGTGCCAGCAGTGAAAGTCTAGCGGGAGTCTACGAGCAGTACTTC. Translating gives CASSESLAGVYEQYF.

The chain employs TRBV9 and TRBJ2-1; TRBD2 aligns across 8 bases. V lost 0 bases to trimming and J lost 5 bases; unmatched junction nucleotides: 7. Germline assignment: CDR1 SGDLS and CDR2 YYNGEE. There are 16 residues in the CDR3. The CDR3 bases are TGTGCCAGCAGCGTAGGACCCGGGACTAGGGACAATGAGCAGTTCTTC. This translates into CASSVGPGTRDNEQFF.

This clonotype was observed a few times. The chain has TRBV11-3 and TRBJ1-1; D uncertain. Germline CDR1 reads SGHNT; CDR2 reads YENEEA. The CDR3 has 12 amino acids. V was pared by 5 bases and J by 2 bases, with 6 bases between. In nucleotides, the CDR3 is TGTGCCAGCAGCCACTCCAACACTGAAGCTTTCTTT. Amino acids: CASSHSNTEAFF.